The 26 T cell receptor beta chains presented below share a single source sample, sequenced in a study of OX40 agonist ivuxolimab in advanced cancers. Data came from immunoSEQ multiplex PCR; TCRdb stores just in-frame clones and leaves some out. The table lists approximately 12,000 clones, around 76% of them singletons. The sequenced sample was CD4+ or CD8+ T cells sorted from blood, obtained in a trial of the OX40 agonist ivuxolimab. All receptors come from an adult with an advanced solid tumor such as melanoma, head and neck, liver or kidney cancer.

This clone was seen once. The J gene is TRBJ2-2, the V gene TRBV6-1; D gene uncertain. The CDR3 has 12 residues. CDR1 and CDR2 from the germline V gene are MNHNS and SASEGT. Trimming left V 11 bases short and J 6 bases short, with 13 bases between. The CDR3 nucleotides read TGTGCCTCAAACCTCCCGGCCGGGGAGCTGTTTTTT. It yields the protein CASNLPAGELFF.

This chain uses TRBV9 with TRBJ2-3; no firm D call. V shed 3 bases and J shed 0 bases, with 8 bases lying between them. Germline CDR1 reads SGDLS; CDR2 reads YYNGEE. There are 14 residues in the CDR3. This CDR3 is CASSAELSTDTQYF. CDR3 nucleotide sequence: TGTGCCAGCAGCGCGGAACTTAGCACAGATACGCAGTATTTT.

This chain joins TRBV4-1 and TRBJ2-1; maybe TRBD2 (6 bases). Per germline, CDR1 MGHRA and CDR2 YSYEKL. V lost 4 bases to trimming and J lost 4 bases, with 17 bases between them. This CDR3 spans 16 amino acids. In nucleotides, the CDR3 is TGCGCCAGCAGCCCTGAGGGAACGGGAGATTACAATGAGCAGTTCTTC. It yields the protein CASSPEGTGDYNEQFF.

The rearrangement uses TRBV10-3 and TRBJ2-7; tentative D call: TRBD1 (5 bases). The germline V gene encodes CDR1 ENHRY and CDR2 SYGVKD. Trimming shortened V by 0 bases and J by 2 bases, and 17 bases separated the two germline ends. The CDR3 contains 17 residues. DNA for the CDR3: TGTGCCATCAGTGAGTCGATTGGTGAAGGGGTAACCTACGAGCAGTACTTC. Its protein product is CAISESIGEGVTYEQYF.

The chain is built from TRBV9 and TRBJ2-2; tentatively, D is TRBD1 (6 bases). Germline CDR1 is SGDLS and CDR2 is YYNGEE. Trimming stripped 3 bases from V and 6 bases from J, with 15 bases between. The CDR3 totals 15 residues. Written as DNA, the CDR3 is TGTGCCAGCAGCGACAGGGTATCAACCGCCGGGGAGCTGTTTTTT. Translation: CASSDRVSTAGELFF. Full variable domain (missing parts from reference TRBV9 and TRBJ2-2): DSGVTQTPKHLITATGQRVTLRCSPRSGDLSVYWYQQSLDQGLQFLIQYYNGEERAKGNILERFSAQQFPDLHSELNLSSLELGDSALYFCASSDRVSTAGELFFGEGSRLTVL.

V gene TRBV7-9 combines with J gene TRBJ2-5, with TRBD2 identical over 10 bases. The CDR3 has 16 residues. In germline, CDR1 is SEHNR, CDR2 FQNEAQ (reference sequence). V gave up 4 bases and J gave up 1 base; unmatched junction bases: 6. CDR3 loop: CASSYTGLAAQETQYF. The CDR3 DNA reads TGTGCCAGCAGCTACACTGGACTAGCGGCCCAAGAGACCCAGTACTTC.

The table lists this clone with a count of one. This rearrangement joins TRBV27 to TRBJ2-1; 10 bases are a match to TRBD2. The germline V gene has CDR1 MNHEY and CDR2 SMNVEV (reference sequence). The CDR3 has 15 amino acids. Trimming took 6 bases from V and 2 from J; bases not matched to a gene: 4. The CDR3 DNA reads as TGTGCCAGCAGCCGGACTAGCGGACCCTACAATGAGCAGTTCTTC. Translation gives CASSRTSGPYNEQFF.

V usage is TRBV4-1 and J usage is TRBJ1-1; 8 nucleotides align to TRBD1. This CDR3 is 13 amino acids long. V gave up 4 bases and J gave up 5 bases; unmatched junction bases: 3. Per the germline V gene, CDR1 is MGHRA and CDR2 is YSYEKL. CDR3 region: CASSRTGRTEAFF. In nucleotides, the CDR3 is TGCGCCAGCAGCCGGACAGGGAGGACTGAAGCTTTCTTT.

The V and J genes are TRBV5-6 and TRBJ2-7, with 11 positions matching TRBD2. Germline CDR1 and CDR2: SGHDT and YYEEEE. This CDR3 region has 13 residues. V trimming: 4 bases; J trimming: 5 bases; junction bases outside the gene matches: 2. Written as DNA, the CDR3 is TGTGCCAGCAGCCCGGGACTAGCGGACGAGCAGTACTTC. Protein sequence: CASSPGLADEQYF.

The CDR3 is CASSSKGGFYNEQFF. CDR3 nucleotides: TGTGCCAGCAGCTCAAAGGGGGGCTTCTACAATGAGCAGTTCTTC. The V and J genes are TRBV7-9 and TRBJ2-1, with D perhaps given as TRBD1 or TRBD2 (6 bases each). Germline V gives CDR1 SEHNR, CDR2 FQNEAQ (reference sequence). V lost 4 bases to trimming and J lost 3 bases, with 13 bases between them. This CDR3 has 15 residues.

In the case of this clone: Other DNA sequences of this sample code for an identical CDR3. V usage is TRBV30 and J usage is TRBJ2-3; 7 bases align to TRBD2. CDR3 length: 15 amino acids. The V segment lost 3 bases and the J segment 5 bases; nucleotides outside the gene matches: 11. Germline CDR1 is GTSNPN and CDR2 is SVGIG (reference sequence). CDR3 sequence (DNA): TGTGCCTGGAGCGTAGTCGGGGGGTTAGGAGATACGCAGTATTTT. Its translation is CAWSVVGGLGDTQYF.

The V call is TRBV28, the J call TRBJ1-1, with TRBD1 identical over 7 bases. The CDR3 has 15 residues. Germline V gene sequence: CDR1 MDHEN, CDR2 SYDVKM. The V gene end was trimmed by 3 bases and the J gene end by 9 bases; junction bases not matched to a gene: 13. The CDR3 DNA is TGTGCCAGCAGTTTCCCCCCGGGACAGCCTAAACAAGCTTTCTTT. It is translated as CASSFPPGQPKQAFF.

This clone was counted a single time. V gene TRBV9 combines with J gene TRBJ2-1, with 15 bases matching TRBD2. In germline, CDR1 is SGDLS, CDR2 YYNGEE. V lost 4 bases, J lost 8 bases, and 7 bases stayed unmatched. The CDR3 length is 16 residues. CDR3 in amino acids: CASSLRGLAGGDEQFF. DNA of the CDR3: TGTGCCAGCAGCCTGAGGGGACTAGCGGGAGGAGATGAGCAGTTCTTC.

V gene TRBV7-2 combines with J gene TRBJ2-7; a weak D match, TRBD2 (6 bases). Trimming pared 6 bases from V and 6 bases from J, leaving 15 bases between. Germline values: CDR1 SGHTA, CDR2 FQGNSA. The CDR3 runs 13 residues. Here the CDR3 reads CASRVRGGLEQYF. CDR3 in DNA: TGTGCCAGCAGGGTCCGTGGAGGGCTCGAGCAGTACTTC.

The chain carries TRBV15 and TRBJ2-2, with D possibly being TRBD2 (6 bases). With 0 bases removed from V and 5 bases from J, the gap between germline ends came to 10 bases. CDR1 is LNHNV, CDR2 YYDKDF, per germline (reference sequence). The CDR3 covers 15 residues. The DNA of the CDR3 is TGTGCCACCAGCAGAGAGGCGGGGAGAACCGGGGAGCTGTTTTTT. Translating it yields CATSREAGRTGELFF.

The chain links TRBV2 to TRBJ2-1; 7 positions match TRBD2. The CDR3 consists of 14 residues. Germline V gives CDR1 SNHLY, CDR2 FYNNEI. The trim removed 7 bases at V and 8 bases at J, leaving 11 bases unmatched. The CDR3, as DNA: TGTGCCAGCAAATCGGGACTACTTCGCGATGAGCAGTTCTTC. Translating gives CASKSGLLRDEQFF.

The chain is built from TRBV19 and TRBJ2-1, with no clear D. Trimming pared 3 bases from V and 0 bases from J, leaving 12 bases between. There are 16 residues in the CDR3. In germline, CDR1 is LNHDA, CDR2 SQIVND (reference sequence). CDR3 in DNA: TGTGCCAGTAGTATGGATGGGGTTAGCTCCTACAATGAGCAGTTCTTC. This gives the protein CASSMDGVSSYNEQFF. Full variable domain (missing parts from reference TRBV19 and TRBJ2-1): DGGITQSPKYLFRKEGQNVTLSCEQNLNHDAMYWYRQDPGQGLRLIYYSQIVNDFQKGDIAEGYSVSREKKESFPLTVTSAQKNPTAFYLCASSMDGVSSYNEQFFGPGTRLTVL.

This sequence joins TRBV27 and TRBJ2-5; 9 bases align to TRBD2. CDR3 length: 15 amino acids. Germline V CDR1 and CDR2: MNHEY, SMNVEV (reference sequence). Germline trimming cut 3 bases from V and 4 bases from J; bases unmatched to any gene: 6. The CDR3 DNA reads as TGTGCCAGCAGTTTCATAGCGGGAGTAGCAGAGACCCAGTACTTC. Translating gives CASSFIAGVAETQYF.

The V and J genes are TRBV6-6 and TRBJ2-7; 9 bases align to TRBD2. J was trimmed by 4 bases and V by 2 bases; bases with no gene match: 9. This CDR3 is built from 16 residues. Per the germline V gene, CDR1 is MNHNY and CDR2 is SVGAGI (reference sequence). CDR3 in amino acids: CASSYTLAGPMYEQYF. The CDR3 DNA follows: TGTGCCAGCAGTTACACCCTAGCGGGACCTATGTACGAGCAGTACTTC.

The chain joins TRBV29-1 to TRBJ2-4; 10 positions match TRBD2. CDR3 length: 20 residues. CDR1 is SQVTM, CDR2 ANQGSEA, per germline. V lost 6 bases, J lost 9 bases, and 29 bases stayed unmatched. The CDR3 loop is CSVLGASGRGPRGSKGIQYF. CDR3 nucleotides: TGCAGCGTCTTGGGGGCTAGCGGGAGAGGGCCTCGGGGAAGTAAGGGCATTCAGTACTTC.

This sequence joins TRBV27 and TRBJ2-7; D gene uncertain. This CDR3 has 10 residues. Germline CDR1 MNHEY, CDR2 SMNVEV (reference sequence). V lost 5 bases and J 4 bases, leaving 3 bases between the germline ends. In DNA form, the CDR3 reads TGTGCCAGCAGTAAATACGAGCAGTACTTC. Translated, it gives CASSKYEQYF.

CDR3 protein: CASSLGRSYNEQFF. Here the CDR3 DNA reads TGTGCCAGCAGCTTAGGACGCTCCTACAATGAGCAGTTCTTC. This sequence joins TRBV5-6 and TRBJ2-1; D is ambiguous. Deletions cut 2 bases from V and 0 bases from J, with 6 bases between. The germline V gene encodes CDR1 SGHDT and CDR2 YYEEEE. The CDR3 has 14 amino acids. The variable domain in full, completed from reference TRBV5-6 and TRBJ2-1, reads DAGVTQSPTHLIKTRGQQVTLRCSPKSGHDTVSWYQQALGQGPQFIFQYYEEEERQRGNFPDRFSGHQFPNYSSELNVNALLLGDSALYLCASSLGRSYNEQFFGPGTRLTVL.

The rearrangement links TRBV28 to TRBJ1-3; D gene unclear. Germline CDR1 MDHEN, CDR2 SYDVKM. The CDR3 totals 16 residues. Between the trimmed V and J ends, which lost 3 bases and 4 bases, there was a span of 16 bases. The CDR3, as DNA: TGTGCCAGCAGTTTGTACGTGGGTCCGGCAGGAAACACCATATATTTT. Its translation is CASSLYVGPAGNTIYF.

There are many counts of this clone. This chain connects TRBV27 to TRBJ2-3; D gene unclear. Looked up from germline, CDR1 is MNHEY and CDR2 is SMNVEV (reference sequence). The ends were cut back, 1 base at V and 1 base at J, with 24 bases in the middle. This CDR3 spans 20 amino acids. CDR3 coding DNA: TGTGCCAGCAGTTTATACCCCATTACTTTCAGCGATCCTCGCACAGATACGCAGTATTTT. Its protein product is CASSLYPITFSDPRTDTQYF.

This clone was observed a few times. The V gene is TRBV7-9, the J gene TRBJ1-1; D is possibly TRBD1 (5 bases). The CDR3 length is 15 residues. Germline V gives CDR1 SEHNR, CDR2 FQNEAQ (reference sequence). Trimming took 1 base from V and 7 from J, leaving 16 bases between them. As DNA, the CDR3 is TGTGCCAGCAGCTTAGGTCGGGACTTTTTGTATGAAGCTTTCTTT. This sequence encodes CASSLGRDFLYEAFF.

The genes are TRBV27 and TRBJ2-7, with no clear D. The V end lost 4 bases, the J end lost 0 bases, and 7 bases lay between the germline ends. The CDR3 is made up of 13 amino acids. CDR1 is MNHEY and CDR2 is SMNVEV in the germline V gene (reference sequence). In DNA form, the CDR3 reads TGTGCCAGCAGTTGGCAAAGCTCCTACGAGCAGTACTTC. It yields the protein CASSWQSSYEQYF.